The clone carrying this T cell receptor beta chain was seen a single time. What it recognizes is unknown. In the PCR, 60 Vbeta and 13 Jbeta primers were used. The data were produced by immunoSEQ multiplex PCR, yet TCRdb's version contains in-frame clones alone and is incomplete. The sample consists of about 190,000 clones, approximately 81% of them appearing once. This record belongs to a study of cytomegalovirus exposure and HLA in healthy donors. Study results and limitations: It was in a later analysis that TCR association rates were seen to vary by HLA locus, highest for DRB1 and lowest for HLA-C. The investigators catalogued 150 to 200 TCR beta chains as cytomegalovirus-associated.

The CDR3 is made up of 16 amino acids. V was cut by 0 bases and J by 0 bases, with 12 bases left in between. Per germline, CDR1 SQVTM and CDR2 ANQGSEA. This TCR came from a woman between 18 and 29 years old in good health and CMV-seropositive. The sample comprised PBMCs. V usage is TRBV29-1 and J usage is TRBJ1-5, with D perhaps matching TRBD1 (5 bases). The CDR3 sequence: CSVEEPGIYSNQPQHF. CDR3 in DNA: TGCAGCGTTGAAGAGCCAGGGATTTATAGCAATCAGCCCCAGCATTTT.